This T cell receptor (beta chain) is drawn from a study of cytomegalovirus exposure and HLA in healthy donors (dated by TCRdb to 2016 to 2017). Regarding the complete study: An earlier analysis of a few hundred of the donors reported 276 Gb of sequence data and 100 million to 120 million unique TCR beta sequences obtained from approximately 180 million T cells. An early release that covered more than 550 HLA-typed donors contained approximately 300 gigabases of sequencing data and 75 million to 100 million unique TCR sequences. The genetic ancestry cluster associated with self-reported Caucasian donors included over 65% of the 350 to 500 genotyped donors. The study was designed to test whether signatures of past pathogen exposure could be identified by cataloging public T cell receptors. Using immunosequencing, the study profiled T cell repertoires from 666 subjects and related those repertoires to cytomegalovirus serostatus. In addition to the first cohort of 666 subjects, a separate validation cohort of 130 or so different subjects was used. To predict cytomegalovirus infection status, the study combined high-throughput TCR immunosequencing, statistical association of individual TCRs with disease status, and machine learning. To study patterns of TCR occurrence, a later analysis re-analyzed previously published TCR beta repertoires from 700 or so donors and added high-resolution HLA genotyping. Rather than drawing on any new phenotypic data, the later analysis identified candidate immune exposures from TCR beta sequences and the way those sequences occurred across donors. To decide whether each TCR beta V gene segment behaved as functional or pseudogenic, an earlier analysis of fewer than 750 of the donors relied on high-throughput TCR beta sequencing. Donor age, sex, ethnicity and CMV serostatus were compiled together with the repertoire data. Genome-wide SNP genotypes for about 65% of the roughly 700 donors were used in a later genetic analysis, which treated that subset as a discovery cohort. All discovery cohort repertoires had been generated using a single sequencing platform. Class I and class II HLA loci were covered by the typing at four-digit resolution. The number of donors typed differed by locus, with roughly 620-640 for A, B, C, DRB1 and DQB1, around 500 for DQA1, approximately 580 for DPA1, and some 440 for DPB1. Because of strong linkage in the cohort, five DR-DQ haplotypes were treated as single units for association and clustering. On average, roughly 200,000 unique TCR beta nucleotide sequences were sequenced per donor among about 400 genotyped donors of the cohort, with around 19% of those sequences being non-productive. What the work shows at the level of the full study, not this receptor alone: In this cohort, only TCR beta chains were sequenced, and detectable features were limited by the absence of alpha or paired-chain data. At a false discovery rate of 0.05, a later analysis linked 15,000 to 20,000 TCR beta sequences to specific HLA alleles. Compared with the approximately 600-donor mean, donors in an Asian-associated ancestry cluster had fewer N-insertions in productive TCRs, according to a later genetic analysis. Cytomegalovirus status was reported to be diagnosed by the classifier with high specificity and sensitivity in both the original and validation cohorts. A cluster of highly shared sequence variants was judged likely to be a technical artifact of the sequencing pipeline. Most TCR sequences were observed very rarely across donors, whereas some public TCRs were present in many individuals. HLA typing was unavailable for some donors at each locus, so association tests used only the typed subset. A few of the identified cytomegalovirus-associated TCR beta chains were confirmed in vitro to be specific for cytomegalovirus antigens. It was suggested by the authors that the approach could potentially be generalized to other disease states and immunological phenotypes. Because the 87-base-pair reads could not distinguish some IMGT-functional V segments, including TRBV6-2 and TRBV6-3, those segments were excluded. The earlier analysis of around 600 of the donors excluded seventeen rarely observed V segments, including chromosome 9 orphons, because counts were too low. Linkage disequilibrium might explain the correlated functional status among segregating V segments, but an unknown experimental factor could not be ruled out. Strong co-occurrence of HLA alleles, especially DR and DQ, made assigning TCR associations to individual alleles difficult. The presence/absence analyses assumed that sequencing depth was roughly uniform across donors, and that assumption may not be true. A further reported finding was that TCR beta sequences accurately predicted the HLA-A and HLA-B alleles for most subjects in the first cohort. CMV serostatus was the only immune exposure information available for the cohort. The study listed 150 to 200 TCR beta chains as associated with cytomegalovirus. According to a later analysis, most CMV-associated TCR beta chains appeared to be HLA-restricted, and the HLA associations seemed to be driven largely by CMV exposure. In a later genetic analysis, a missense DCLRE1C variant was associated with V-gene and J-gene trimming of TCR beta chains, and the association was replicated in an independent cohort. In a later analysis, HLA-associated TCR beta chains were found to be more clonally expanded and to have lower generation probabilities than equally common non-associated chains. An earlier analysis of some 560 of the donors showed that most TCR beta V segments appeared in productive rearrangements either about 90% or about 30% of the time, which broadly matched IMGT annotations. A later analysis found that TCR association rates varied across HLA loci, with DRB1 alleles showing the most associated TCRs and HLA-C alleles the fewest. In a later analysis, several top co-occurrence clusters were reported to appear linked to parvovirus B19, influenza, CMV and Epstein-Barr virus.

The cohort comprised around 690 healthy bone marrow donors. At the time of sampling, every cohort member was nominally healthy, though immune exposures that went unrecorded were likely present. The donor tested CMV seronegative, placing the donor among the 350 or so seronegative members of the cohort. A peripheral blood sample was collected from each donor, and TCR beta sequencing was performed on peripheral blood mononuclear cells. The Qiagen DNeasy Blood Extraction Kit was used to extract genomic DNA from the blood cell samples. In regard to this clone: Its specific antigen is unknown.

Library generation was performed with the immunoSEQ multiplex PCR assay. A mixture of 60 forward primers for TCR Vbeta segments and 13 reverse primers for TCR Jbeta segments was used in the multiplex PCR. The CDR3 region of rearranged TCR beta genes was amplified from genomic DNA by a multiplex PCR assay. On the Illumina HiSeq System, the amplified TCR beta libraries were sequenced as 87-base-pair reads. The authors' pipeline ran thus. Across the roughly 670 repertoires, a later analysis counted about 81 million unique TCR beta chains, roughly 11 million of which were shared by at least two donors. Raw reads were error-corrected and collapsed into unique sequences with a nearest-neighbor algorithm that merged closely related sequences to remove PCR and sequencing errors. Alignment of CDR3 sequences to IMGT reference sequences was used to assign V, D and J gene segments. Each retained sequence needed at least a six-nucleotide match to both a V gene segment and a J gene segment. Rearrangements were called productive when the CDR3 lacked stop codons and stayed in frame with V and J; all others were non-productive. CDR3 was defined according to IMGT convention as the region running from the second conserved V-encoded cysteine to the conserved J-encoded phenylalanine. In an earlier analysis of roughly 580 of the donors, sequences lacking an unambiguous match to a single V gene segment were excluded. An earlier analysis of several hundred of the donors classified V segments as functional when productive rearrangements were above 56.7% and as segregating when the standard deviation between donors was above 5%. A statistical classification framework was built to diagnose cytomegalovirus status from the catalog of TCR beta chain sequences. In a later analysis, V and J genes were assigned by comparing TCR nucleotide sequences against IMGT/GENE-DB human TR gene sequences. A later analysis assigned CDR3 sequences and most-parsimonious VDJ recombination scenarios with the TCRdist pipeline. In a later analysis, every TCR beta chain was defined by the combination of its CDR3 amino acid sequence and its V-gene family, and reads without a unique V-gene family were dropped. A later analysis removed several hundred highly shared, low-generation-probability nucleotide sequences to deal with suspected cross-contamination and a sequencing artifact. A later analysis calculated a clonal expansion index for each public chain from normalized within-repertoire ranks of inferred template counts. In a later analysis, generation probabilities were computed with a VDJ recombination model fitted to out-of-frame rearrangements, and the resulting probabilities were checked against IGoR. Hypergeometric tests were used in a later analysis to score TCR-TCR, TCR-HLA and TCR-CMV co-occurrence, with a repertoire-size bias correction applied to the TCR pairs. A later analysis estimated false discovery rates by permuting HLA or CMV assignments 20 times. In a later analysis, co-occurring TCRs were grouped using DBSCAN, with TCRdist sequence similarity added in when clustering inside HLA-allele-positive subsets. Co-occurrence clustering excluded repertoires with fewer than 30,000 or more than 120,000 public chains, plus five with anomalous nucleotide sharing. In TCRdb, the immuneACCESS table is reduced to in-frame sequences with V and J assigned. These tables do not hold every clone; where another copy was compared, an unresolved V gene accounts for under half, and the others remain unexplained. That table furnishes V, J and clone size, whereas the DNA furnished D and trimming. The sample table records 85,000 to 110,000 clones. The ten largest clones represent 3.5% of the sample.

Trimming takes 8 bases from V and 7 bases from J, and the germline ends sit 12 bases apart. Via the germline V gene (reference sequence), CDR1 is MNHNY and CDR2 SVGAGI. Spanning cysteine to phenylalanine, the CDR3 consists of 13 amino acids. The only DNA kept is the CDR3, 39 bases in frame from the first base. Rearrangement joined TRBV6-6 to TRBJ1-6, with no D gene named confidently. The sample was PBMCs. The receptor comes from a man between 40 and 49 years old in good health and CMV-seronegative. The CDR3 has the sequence CASRAGLNSPLHF. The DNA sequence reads TGTGCCAGCCGGGCGGGCCTCAATTCACCCCTCCACTTT.